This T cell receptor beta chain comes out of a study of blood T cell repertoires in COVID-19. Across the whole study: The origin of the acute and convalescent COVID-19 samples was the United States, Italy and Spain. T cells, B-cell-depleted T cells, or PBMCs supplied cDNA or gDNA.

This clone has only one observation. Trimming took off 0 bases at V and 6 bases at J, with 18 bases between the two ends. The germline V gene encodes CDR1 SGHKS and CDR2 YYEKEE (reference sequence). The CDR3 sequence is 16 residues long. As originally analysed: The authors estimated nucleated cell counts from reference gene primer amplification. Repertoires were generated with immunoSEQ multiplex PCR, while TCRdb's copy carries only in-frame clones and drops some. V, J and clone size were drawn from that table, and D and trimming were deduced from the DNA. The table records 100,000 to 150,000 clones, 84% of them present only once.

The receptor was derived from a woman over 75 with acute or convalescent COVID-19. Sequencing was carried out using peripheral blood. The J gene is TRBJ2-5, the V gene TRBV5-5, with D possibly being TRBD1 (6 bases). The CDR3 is CASSLGVTGKFQTQYF. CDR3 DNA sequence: TGTGCCAGCAGCTTGGGGGTAACAGGGAAATTTCAGACCCAGTACTTC.